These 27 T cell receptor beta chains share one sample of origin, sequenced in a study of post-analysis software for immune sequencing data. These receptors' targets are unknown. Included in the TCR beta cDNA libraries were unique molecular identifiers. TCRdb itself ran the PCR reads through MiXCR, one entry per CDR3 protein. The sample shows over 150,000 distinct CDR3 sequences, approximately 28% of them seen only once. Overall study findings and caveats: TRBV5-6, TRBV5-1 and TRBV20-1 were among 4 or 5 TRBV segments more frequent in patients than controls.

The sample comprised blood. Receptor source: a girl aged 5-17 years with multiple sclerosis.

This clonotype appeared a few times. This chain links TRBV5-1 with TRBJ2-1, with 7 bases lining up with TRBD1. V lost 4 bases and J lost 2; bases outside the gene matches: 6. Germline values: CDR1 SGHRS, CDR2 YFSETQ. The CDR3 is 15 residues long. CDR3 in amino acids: CASSPNRGPYNEQFF. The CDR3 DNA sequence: TGCGCCAGCAGCCCCAACAGGGGACCCTACAATGAGCAGTTCTTC.

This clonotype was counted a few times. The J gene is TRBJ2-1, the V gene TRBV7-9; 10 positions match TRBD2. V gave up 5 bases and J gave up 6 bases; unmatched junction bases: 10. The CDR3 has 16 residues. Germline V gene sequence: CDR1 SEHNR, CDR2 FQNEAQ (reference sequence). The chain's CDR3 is CASSPQAGGKVNEQFF. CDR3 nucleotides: TGTGCCAGCAGCCCCCAAGCGGGAGGGAAGGTCAATGAGCAGTTCTTC.

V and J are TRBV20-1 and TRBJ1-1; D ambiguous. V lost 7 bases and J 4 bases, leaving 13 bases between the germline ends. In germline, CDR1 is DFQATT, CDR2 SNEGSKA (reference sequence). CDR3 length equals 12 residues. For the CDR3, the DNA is TGCAGTGTAGGAGACTGGGGCACTGAAGCTTTCTTT. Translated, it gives CSVGDWGTEAFF.

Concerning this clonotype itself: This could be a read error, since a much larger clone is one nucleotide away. The CDR3 loop reads CASSPSSGDSYNEQFF. CDR3 DNA: TGTGCCAGCAGCCCGAGCTCCGGAGACTCCTACAATGAGCAGTTCTTC. The chain has TRBV11-2 and TRBJ2-1; D gene ambiguous. Trimming left V 5 bases short and J 0 bases short, with 14 bases between. From germline, CDR1 is SGHAT and CDR2 FQNNGV. The CDR3 length is 16 residues. The entire variable domain, with the rest obtained from reference TRBV11-2 and TRBJ2-1, is as follows: EAGVAQSPRYKIIEKRQSVAFWCNPISGHATLYWYQQILGQGPKLLIQFQNNGVVDDSQLPKDRFSAERLKGVDSTLKIQPAKLEDSAVYLCASSPSSGDSYNEQFFGPGTRLTVL.

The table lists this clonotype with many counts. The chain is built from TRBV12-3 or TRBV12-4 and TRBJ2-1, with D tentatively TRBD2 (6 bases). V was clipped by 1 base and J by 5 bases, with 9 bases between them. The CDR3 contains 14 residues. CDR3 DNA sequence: TGTGCCAGCAGTTTAGGACTAGGGGACAATGAGCAGTTCTTC. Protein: CASSLGLGDNEQFF.

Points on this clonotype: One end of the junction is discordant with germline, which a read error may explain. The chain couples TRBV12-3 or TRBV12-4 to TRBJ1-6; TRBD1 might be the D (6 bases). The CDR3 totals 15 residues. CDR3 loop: CASSPRGGANSPHHF. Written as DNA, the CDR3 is TGTGCCAGCAGTCCCCGCGGGGGGGCGAATTCACCCCACCACTTT.

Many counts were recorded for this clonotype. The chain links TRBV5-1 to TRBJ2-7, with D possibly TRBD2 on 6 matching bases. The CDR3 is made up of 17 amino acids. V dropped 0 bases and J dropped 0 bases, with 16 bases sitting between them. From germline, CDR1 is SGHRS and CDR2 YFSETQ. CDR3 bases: TGCGCCAGCAGCTTGGGACGGGGGACGGGACCCTCCTACGAGCAGTACTTC. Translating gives CASSLGRGTGPSYEQYF.

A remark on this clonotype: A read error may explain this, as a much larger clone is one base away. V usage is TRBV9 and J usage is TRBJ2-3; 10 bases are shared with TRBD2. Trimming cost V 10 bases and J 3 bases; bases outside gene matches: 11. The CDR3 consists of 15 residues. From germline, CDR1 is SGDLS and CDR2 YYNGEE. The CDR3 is CAGNRAGGGTDTQYF. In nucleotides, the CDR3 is TGTGCCGGCAACAGAGCGGGAGGGGGAACAGATACGCAGTATTTT.

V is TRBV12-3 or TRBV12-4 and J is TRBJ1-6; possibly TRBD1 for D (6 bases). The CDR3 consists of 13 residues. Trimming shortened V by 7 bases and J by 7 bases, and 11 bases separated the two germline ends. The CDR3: CASNGGRNSPLHF. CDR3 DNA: TGTGCCAGCAACGGGGGCCGAAATTCACCCCTCCACTTT.

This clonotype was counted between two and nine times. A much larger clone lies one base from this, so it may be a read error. CDR3 region: CAIGESRETQYF. For the CDR3, the DNA is TGTGCCATCGGTGAGTCGCGGGAGACCCAGTACTTC. The V and J genes are TRBV10-3 and TRBJ2-5, with D hard to call. The germline V gene encodes CDR1 ENHRY and CDR2 SYGVKD. This CDR3 contains 12 residues.

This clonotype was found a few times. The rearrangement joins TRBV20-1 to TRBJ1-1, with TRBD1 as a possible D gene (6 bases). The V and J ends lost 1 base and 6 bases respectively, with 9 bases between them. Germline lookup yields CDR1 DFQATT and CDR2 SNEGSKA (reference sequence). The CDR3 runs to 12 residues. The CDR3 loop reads CSARVQGPEAFF. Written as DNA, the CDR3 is TGCAGTGCTAGAGTTCAGGGGCCTGAAGCTTTCTTT.

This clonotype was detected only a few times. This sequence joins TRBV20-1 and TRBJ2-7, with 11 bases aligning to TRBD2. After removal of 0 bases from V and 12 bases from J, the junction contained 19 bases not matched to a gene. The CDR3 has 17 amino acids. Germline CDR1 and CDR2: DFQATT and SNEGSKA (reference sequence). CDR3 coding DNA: TGCAGTGCTAGAGATGCCATGCTAGCGGGAGGATTGGAGACCCGGTACTTC. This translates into CSARDAMLAGGLETRYF.

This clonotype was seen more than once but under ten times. CDR3 nucleotide sequence: TGCAGTGCTAGACCCTACGGGGGCTACTCCTACAATGAGCAGTTCTTC. This encodes CSARPYGGYSYNEQFF. The chain combines TRBV20-1 with TRBJ2-1; D may correspond to TRBD1 or TRBD2 (6 bases each). The CDR3 is made up of 16 amino acids. The V end lost 2 bases, the J end lost 0 bases, and 14 bases lay between the germline ends. Germline assignment: CDR1 DFQATT and CDR2 SNEGSKA (reference sequence).

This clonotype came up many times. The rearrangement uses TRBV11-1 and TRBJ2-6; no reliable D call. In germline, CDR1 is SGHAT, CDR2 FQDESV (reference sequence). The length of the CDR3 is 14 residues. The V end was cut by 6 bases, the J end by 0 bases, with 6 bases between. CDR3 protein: CASSWDSGANVLTF. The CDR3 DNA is TGTGCCAGCAGTTGGGACTCTGGGGCCAACGTCCTGACTTTC.

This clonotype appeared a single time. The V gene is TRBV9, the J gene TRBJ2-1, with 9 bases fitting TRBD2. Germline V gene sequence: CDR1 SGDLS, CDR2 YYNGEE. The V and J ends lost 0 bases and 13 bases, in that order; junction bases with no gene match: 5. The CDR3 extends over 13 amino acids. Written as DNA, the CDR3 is TGTGCCAGCAGCGTAGTCGCGGGAGGGCCTCAGTTCTTC. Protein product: CASSVVAGGPQFF.

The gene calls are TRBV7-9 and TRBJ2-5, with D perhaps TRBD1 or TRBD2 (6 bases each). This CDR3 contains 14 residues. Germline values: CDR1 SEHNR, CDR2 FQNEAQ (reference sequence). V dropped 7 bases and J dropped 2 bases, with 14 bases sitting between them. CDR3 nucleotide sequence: TGTGCCAGCACCAGGGGCGGGGTGCAAGAGACCCAGTACTTC. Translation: CASTRGGVQETQYF.

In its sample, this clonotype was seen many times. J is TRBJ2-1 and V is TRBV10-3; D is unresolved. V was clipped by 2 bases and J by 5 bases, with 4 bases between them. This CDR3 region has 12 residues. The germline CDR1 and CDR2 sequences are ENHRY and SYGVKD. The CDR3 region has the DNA TGTGCCATCAGTGAGCCGGACAATGAGCAGTTCTTC. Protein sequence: CAISEPDNEQFF.

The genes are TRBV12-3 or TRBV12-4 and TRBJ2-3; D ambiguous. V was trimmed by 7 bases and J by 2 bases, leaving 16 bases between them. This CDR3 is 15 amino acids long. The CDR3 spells CASTPHANSTDTQYF. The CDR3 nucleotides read TGTGCCAGCACTCCCCATGCGAACTCCACAGATACGCAGTATTTT.

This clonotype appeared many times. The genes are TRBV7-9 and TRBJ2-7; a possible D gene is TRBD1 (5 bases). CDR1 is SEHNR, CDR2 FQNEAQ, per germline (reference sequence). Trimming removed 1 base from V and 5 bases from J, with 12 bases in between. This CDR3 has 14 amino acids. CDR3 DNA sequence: TGTGCCAGCAGCTTAGTTCGTTTCAGGGACGAGCAGTACTTC. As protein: CASSLVRFRDEQYF.

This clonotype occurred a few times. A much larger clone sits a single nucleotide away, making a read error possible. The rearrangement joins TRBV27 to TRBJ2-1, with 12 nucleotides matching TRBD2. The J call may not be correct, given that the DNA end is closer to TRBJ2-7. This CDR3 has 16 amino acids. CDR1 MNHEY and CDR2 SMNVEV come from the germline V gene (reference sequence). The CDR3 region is CASSVGLAGSYNEQYF. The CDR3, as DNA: TGTGCCAGCAGTGTGGGACTAGCGGGCTCCTACAATGAGCAGTACTTC.

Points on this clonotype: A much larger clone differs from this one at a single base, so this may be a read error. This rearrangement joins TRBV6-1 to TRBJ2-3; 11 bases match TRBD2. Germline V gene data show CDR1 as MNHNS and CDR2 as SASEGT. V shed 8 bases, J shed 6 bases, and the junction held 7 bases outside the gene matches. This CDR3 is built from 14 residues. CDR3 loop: CASGLAGGRDTQYF. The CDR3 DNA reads TGTGCCAGCGGGCTAGCGGGAGGTAGGGATACGCAGTATTTT.

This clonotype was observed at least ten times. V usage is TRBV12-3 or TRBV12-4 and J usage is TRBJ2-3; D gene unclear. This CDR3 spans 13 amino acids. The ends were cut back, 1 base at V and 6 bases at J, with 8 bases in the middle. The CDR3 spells CASSLDGIDTQYF. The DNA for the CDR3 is TGTGCCAGCAGTTTAGATGGGATCGATACGCAGTATTTT.

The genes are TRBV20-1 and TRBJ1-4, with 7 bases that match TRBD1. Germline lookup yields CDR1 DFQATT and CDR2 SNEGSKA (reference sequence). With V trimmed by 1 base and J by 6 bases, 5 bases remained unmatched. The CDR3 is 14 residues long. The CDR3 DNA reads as TGCAGTGCTAGAGGGGCAGGGGGTGATGAAAAACTGTTTTTT. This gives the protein CSARGAGGDEKLFF.

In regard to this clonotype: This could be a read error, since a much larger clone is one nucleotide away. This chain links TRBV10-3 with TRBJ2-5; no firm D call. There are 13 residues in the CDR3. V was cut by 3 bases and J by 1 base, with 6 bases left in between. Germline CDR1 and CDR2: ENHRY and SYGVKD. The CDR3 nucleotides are TGTGCCATCAGTGACAGAGCCCAAGAGACCCAGTACTTC. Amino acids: CAISDRAQETQYF.

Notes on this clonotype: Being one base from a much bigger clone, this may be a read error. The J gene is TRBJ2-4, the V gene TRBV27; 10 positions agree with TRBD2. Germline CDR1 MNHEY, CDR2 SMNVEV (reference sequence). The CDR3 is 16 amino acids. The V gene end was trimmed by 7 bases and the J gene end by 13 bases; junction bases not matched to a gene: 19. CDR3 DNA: TGTGCCAGCACCAAGCGGGCTAGCGGGGGTTTTAGGGAGCAGTACTTC. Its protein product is CASTKRASGGFREQYF.

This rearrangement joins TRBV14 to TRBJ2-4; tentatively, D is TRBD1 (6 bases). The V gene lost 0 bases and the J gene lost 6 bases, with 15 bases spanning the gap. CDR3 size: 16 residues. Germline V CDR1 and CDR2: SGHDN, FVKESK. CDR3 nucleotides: TGTGCCAGCAGCCAAGATCTGGGGGCTCCGGGAAACATTCAGTACTTC. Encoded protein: CASSQDLGAPGNIQYF.

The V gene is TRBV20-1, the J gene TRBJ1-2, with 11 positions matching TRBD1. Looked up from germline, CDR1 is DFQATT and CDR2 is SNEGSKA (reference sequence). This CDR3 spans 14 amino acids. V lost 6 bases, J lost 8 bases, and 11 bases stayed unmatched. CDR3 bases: TGCAGTGCCCTGGATGGACAGGGGGCGAAAGGCTACACCTTC. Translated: CSALDGQGAKGYTF.